The rows below give T cell receptor beta chains drawn from one sample of a study of low-dose radiotherapy and immunotherapy resistance in tumors. In TCRdb, the reads were re-called with MiXCR into one record per CDR3 protein. The repertoire holds 60,000 to 90,000 distinct CDR3 sequences, with roughly 30% as singletons. Sample: PBMCs, taken before treatment. These receptors were obtained from a female donor with ovarian cancer. The CDR3 runs from the conserved cysteine through the conserved F or W. The order of the fields is V gene, clone size, D gene, J gene, CDR3 length, CDR3 DNA, CDR3 protein. A D gene is named only where the DNA matches it firmly. The size field is filled for only some rows; it gives once, few, many or a size class.

TRBV7-2	many	-	TRBJ2-1	17	TGTGCCAGCAGCCCAAGAAGCGGGACACAAGTTTACAATGAGCAGTTCTTC	CASSPRSGTQVYNEQFF
TRBV19	-	TRBD1	TRBJ2-1	14	TGTGCCAGTACCGTGACAGGGGGTGGCAATGAGCAGTTCTTC	CASTVTGGGNEQFF
TRBV28	-	-	TRBJ2-7	12	TGTGCCCAGGCAGGGACGCCCAGGGAGCAGTACTTC	CAQAGTPREQYF
TRBV29-1	many	TRBD1	TRBJ2-5	15	TGCAGCGTTGAAACACCGACAGGGTTTCAGGAGACCCAGTACTTC	CSVETPTGFQETQYF
TRBV14	-	-	TRBJ2-5	15	TGTGCCAGCAGCCAAGCCAGGGGTGCGCAAGAGACCCAGTACTTC	CASSQARGAQETQYF
TRBV6-2/TRBV6-3	-	-	TRBJ2-7	15	TGTGCCAGCAGTGAAGAATCGGGGAATGTCTACGAGCAGTACTTC	CASSEESGNVYEQYF
TRBV5-1	-	-	TRBJ1-6	13	TGCGCCAGCAGCTCACCGGGCGATTCACCCCTCCACTTT	CASSSPGDSPLHF
TRBV18	few	-	TRBJ2-1	14	TGTGCCAGCTCACCACCTTTCGGAGGCAATGAGCAGTTCTTC	CASSPPFGGNEQFF
TRBV29-1	-	TRBD1	TRBJ2-3	13	TGCAGCGTTCACAGGGGGCAGGGAGATACGCAGTATTTT	CSVHRGQGDTQYF
TRBV7-9	many	TRBD2	TRBJ2-3	18	TGTGCCAGCAGCTTTTCCGGGACTAGCGGGAGTACTCTAGATACGCAGTATTTT	CASSFSGTSGSTLDTQYF
TRBV2	many	TRBD1	TRBJ2-7	14	TGTGCCAGCACCGACTGGGACAGCCTATACGAGCAGTACTTC	CASTDWDSLYEQYF
TRBV11-2	-	-	TRBJ1-1	13	TGTGCCAGCAGCTATGGGGTTAACACTGAAGCTTTCTTT	CASSYGVNTEAFF
TRBV4-1	many	-	TRBJ2-1	11	TGCGCCAGCAGCCAAGGTTATGAGCAGTTCTTC	CASSQGYEQFF
TRBV11-1	many	TRBD1	TRBJ1-1	15	TGTGCCAGCAGCCCAGGGGACAGGGTGAACACTGAAGCTTTCTTT	CASSPGDRVNTEAFF
TRBV6-2/TRBV6-3	many	-	TRBJ1-2	15	TGTGCCAGCAGGCCCACCGGGACACCTAACTATGGCTACACCTTC	CASRPTGTPNYGYTF
TRBV7-9	many	TRBD2	TRBJ2-3	16	TGTGCCAGCAGCCTACCTAGCGGGAGAGGCCCAGATACGCAGTATTTT	CASSLPSGRGPDTQYF
TRBV4-3	-	-	TRBJ1-1	14	TGCGCCAGCAGCCAAGCAGTCATGAACACTGAAGCTTTCTTT	CASSQAVMNTEAFF
TRBV19	many	-	TRBJ2-7	14	TGTGCCAGTAGTATGGTCGGACAGCCCTACGAGCAGTACTTC	CASSMVGQPYEQYF
TRBV29-1	few	TRBD2	TRBJ2-7	14	TGCAGCGTTGCGGGACTAGCGGGCCCCTACGAGCAGTACTTC	CSVAGLAGPYEQYF
TRBV4-3	many	TRBD2	TRBJ2-1	16	TGCGCCAGCAGCCAGGCACTAGCGGCCTCCTACAATGAGCAGTTCTTC	CASSQALAASYNEQFF
TRBV3-1	-	-	TRBJ2-1	12	TGTGCCAGCAGGGGAGTGGCCGATGAGCAGTTCTTC	CASRGVADEQFF
TRBV5-3	-	-	TRBJ2-2	17	-	CASSLVRGANTGELFFF
TRBV7-3	-	TRBD2	TRBJ2-1	14	TGTGCCAGCAGCAGAAATCCGGGACTAAATGAGCAGTTCTTC	CASSRNPGLNEQFF
TRBV29-1	many	-	TRBJ2-5	12	TGCAGCGTTGACCGTACAGGCGGGACCCAGTACTTC	CSVDRTGGTQYF
TRBV24-1	many	-	TRBJ2-5	15	TGTGCCACCAGTGATTTGGATGGGCCTCAGGAGACCCAGTACTTC	CATSDLDGPQETQYF
TRBV29-1	many	-	TRBJ1-2	12	TGCAGCGCCTCCCGGGGGGACTATGGCTACACCTTC	CSASRGDYGYTF
TRBV11-2	few	TRBD2	TRBJ2-7	15	TGTGCCAGCAGCTTTGGCGGGGGGAGGTCCTACGAGCAGTACTTC	CASSFGGGRSYEQYF
TRBV12-3/TRBV12-4	many	-	TRBJ1-3	15	TGTGCCAGCAGCCCTACGGGCGCCTCTGGAAACACCATATATTTT	CASSPTGASGNTIYF
TRBV2	few	TRBD2	TRBJ2-7	15	TGTGCCAGCCAGCAGACTAGCGGGAGCTCCTACGAGCAGTACTTC	CASQQTSGSSYEQYF
TRBV5-1	-	TRBD1	TRBJ2-3	14	TGCGCCAGCAGGACAGGGGGCATAACAGATACGCAGTATTTT	CASRTGGITDTQYF
TRBV3-1	many	-	TRBJ1-2	14	TGTGCCAGCAGCTTCATACAGGGAAAGGGTGGCTACACCTTC	CASSFIQGKGGYTF
TRBV6-8	many	-	TRBJ1-3	15	TGTGCCAGCAGTTACTCGGGTGGTTCCGGAAACACCATATATTTT	CASSYSGGSGNTIYF
TRBV28	many	-	TRBJ2-7	11	TGTGCCAGCAGTACTGGACAGAAGAGCGACTTC	CASSTGQKSDF
TRBV28	medium-sized	TRBD1	TRBJ2-1	14	TGTGCCAGCAGGCGGACAGGGGGCAACAATGAGCAGTTCTTC	CASRRTGGNNEQFF
TRBV4-2	many	TRBD2	TRBJ2-2	18	TGTGCCAGCAGCCAAGTTGGGGCTAGCGGGGGGTGGGCCGGGGAGCTGTTTTTT	CASSQVGASGGWAGELFF
TRBV13	many	TRBD2	TRBJ2-2	18	TGTGCCAGCAGCCGAGGGACTAGCGGGGGTCTGGACACCGGGGAGCTGTTTTTT	CASSRGTSGGLDTGELFF
TRBV5-4	-	-	TRBJ2-1	13	TGTGCCAGCAGCTTGTGGAGCCGGAAAGAGCAGTTCTTC	CASSLWSRKEQFF
TRBV30	many	TRBD2	TRBJ2-3	16	TGTGCCTGGAAGTTGGGCGGGGGATACTACACAGATACGCAGTATTTT	CAWKLGGGYYTDTQYF
TRBV7-2	-	TRBD2	TRBJ2-3	16	TGTGCCAGCAGCTTAGGGACTAGCGGGGGGGTCATTACGCAGTATTTT	CASSLGTSGGVITQYF
TRBV29-1	many	TRBD2	TRBJ2-7	15	TGCAGCGTTGTAGGACTAGCGGGAGGCTCCTACGAGCAGTACTTC	CSVVGLAGGSYEQYF
TRBV7-3	many	-	TRBJ1-3	16	TGTGCCAGCAGCATACGGGGCCCTGACTCTGGAAACACCATATATTTT	CASSIRGPDSGNTIYF
TRBV29-1	many	TRBD1	TRBJ1-1	13	TGCAGCGTGTCCAGGGGGAAGGGTACTGAAGCTTTCTTT	CSVSRGKGTEAFF
TRBV15	many	-	TRBJ1-6	14	TGTGCCACCAGCAGAGATCTCAGGGATTCACCCCTCCACTTT	CATSRDLRDSPLHF
TRBV28	-	-	TRBJ2-1	16	TGTGCCAGCAGTTTAAGGGGCAGGGGGGCCGGGGATGAGCAGTTCTTC	CASSLRGRGAGDEQFF
TRBV11-3	-	TRBD1	TRBJ2-5	18	TGTGCCAGCAGCTTCAAGACTTTCTTGCGACAGGGGAGAGAGACCCAGTACTTC	CASSFKTFLRQGRETQYF
TRBV3-1	-	-	TRBJ2-2	13	TGTGCCAGCAGGCTTTGGGACACCGGGGAGCTGTTTTTT	CASRLWDTGELFF
TRBV6-1	-	-	TRBJ2-1	15	TGTGCCAGCAGCTCCGGGACAACCTTCTACAATGAGCAGTTCTTC	CASSSGTTFYNEQFF
TRBV6-6	-	TRBD1	TRBJ1-5	15	TGTGCCAGCAGTTACTCCGACAGGGACAATCAGCCCCAGCATTTT	CASSYSDRDNQPQHF
TRBV7-2	-	TRBD1	TRBJ2-2	15	TGTGCCAGCAGCTACCGGACAGGGACGATCGGGGAGCTGTTTTTT	CASSYRTGTIGELFF
TRBV18	many	-	TRBJ2-1	13	TGTGCCAGCTCACCCCCCGCGGTCAATGAGCAGTTCTTC	CASSPPAVNEQFF
TRBV20-1	-	-	TRBJ1-2	13	TGCAGTGCTAGAGTCGGGGTAGTCTATGGCTACACCTTC	CSARVGVVYGYTF
TRBV2	many	TRBD2	TRBJ2-3	20	TGTGCCAGCAGTGGGTCGACCGGGACTAGCGGGATAACTGACACAGATACGCAGTATTTT	CASSGSTGTSGITDTDTQYF
TRBV6-2/TRBV6-3	many	-	TRBJ1-2	14	TGTGCCAGCATGGCGGGAAGGGGGGACTATGGCTACACCTTC	CASMAGRGDYGYTF
TRBV7-2	-	-	TRBJ2-1	15	TGTGCCAGCAGCTTTGGTACGGGACTCTACAATGAGCAGTTCTTC	CASSFGTGLYNEQFF
TRBV15	-	-	TRBJ1-4	16	-	CATSRVSTEKLFFFFF